This T cell receptor (beta chain) was retrieved from a study of CD8+CD57+ T cells in acquired aplastic anemia. Both TCR beta VDJ combination and CDR3 sequence profiling were carried out. Genomic DNA was the template for this profiling. A single record per CDR3 protein comes from TCRdb applying MiXCR to the reads. This table has 180,000 or so distinct CDR3 sequences, more than 45% appearing once. The CDR3 loop spans 15 amino acids. Unmatched junction bases numbered 9, after V lost 6 bases and J lost 4 bases. The table lists this clonotype with a few counts. The sequenced patients had an expansion of CD8+CD57+ cells seen by flow cytometry. The study sampled blood from patients who had received no therapy.

Sequenced input: sorted CD4+, CD8+, or CD8+CD57+ T cells (not recorded which) from PBMCs. This TCR was recovered from a human donor with aplastic anemia. The chain joins TRBV12-3 or TRBV12-4 to TRBJ2-1, with 7 bases identical to TRBD2. CDR3 sequence (DNA): TGTGCCAGCAGCCCCGGCCGGGGGGAATACAATGAGCAGTTCTTC. Protein: CASSPGRGEYNEQFF.